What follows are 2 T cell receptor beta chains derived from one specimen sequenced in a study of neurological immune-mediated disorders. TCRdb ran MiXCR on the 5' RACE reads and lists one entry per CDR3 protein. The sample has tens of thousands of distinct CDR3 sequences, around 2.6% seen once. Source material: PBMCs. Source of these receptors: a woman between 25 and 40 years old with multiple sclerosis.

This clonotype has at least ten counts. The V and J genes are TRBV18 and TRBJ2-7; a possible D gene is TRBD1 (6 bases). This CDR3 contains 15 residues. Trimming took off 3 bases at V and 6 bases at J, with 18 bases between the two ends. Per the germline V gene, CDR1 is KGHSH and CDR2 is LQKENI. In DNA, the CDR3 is TGTGCCAGCTCACCGGACCCGGGCAGGGGTGGCGAGCAGTACTTC. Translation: CASSPDPGRGGEQYF.

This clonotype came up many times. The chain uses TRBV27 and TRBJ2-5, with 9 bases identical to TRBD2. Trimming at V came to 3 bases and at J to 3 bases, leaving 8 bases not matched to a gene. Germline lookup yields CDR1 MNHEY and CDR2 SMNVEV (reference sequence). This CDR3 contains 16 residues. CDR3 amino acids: CASSLREGSREETQYF. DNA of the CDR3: TGTGCCAGCAGTTTGCGGGAGGGAAGTAGAGAAGAGACCCAGTACTTC.